The clone carrying this T cell receptor beta chain was detected only a few times. Its antigen is not known. The data originate from a study of blood T cells in healthy people across ages. Study outcomes and limitations: Per million T cells, TCR beta diversity dropped about linearly as age rose. TCR beta diversity tracked closely with naive T cell percentage. Long-lived and aged donors differed, with more naive CD4+ cells and higher diversity in the long-lived.

The CDR3 totals 18 residues. CDR1 LGHNA and CDR2 YNFKEQ come from the germline V gene. Next came a second PCR, run for about 6 to 12 cycles, which used a sample-barcoded 5' primer along with a J-beta primer mix. In TCRdb, the 5' RACE reads were re-called with MiXCR into one record per CDR3 protein. The sample holds under 1,000,000 distinct CDR3 sequences, about half seen once. The V and J genes are TRBV4-2 and TRBJ2-5; 13 bases line up with TRBD2. The J call may be wrong; the DNA end is better matched by TRBJ2-7. This TCR came from an elderly man in good health. The sequencing input was blood. CDR3 sequence: CASSQNLGTSGTLYEQYF. CDR3 DNA sequence: TGTGCCAGCAGCCAAAATTTAGGGACTAGCGGGACGTTGTACGAGCAGTACTTC.